The entry below gives a single TCR beta chain sequence along with its context. This entry is derived from a study of blood T cell repertoires in COVID-19. Study at large: The cDNA or gDNA used as material had been derived from T cells, B-cell-depleted T cells, or PBMCs.

The table came from immunoSEQ multiplex PCR; TCRdb's copy has only in-frame clones and leaves some out. Of around 310,000 clones in the sample, roughly 90% were seen once. The germline V and J ends were trimmed by 3 bases and 0 bases, with 8 bases remaining between them. This CDR3 comprises 14 residues. The germline V gene has CDR1 MNHEY and CDR2 SMNVEV (reference sequence). The origin of this receptor is a woman aged 25-40 years with COVID-19, enrolled during active disease. The chain combines TRBV27 with TRBJ1-2; perhaps TRBD1 as D (5 bases). What was sequenced was peripheral blood. The CDR3 loop is CASSFVGPNYGYTF. CDR3 DNA sequence: TGTGCCAGCAGTTTTGTGGGGCCTAACTATGGCTACACCTTC.